Listed below are T cell receptor beta chains from one sample, sequenced in a study of cytomegalovirus exposure and HLA in healthy donors. Here immunoSEQ multiplex PCR was the method, and the copy in TCRdb shows in-frame clones only, minus some. The data hold approximately 180,000 clones, with about 13% observed a single time. The sequencing input was PBMCs. The source is a man aged 45-60 years in good health and CMV-seropositive. The CDR3 runs from the conserved cysteine through the conserved F or W. D genes are given only for firm matches.

d_gene	j_gene	v_gene	CDR3aa
TRBD1	TRBJ1-2	TRBV7-2	CASSLAGQRAWYGYTF
NA	TRBJ2-2	TRBV5-1	CASSKAAGNTGELFF
NA	TRBJ2-6	TRBV2	CASSSRPLSGANVLTF
TRBD1	TRBJ1-5	TRBV30	CAWSQGAISNQPQHF
NA	TRBJ2-7	TRBV5-4	CASSFRGWEQYF
NA	TRBJ1-5	TRBV9	CASSPGLGAGQPQHF
TRBD1	TRBJ1-1	TRBV19	CASSIGGQEAFF
TRBD1	TRBJ2-1	TRBV2	CASSDRTGVNEQFF
NA	TRBJ2-3	TRBV19	CASSIEPGLFTDTQYF
NA	TRBJ1-4	TRBV5-4	CASSLGQGSEKLFF